These T cell receptor beta chains were read from a single sample in a study of cytomegalovirus exposure and HLA in healthy donors. The protocol was immunoSEQ multiplex PCR, while the TCRdb copy is restricted to in-frame clones and leaves out a portion. The sample lists about 98,000 clones; 60% to 80% were seen once. Sequenced sample: PBMCs. The receptors come from a female donor in good health and CMV-seronegative. Each CDR3 is given with its conserved first and last residue. The order of the fields is J gene, V gene, D gene, CDR3 protein. A D gene is named only where the DNA matches it firmly.

TRBJ2-7	TRBV19	-	CASSPRTGTYEQYF
TRBJ1-1	TRBV6-5	-	CASRRTPNTEAFF
TRBJ1-1	TRBV7-3	-	CASSLTGGGRNTEAFF
TRBJ2-5	TRBV5-1	-	CASSFPQETQYF
TRBJ1-4	TRBV5-1	TRBD1	CASSQGTGGNKLFF
TRBJ1-2	TRBV5-1	TRBD1	CASSTGQEHYGYTF
TRBJ1-2	TRBV5-1	TRBD1	CASSLEGGQRYGYTF
TRBJ2-3	TRBV4-2	TRBD2	CASSQDAGRPTDTQYF
TRBJ2-3	TRBV27	-	CASRLIVVADTQYF
TRBJ2-7	TRBV5-5	-	CASSLIRGQGGYEQYF
TRBJ2-2	TRBV6-1	-	CASREIIDTGELFF
TRBJ1-2	TRBV29-1	TRBD1	CSVEGTGGYTF
TRBJ2-2	TRBV7-2	-	CASSLRNTGELFF
TRBJ1-2	TRBV7-2	TRBD1	CASSFPPQGTVTDGYTF
TRBJ2-3	TRBV7-6	-	CASSSASATDTQYF
TRBJ2-5	TRBV29-1	TRBD2	CSVPGGGGQETQYF
TRBJ2-7	TRBV9	-	CASSSGGGGDDYEQYF
TRBJ2-1	TRBV15	-	CATSRSPGIQQLFSYNEQFF
TRBJ1-5	TRBV6-5	-	CASSQQGSGQPQHF
TRBJ1-5	TRBV6-5	-	CASRLRGEWNQPQHF
TRBJ2-4	TRBV6-1	-	CASNQPGSKNIQYF
TRBJ2-7	TRBV15	TRBD1	CATRDSSSYEQYF
TRBJ1-5	TRBV9	-	CASSVAPDSNQPQHF
TRBJ2-1	TRBV7-2	-	CASSFPATGGSSYNEQFF
TRBJ1-5	TRBV5-4	TRBD1	CASSDGTGNQPQHF
TRBJ1-6	TRBV5-4	-	CASSGLGAGNNSPLHF
TRBJ2-7	TRBV4-3	-	CASSQTLPGDGSYEQYF
TRBJ2-7	TRBV4-1	TRBD2	CASSQDASGRVYEQYF
TRBJ1-1	TRBV29-1	TRBD1	CSAGTGVNTEAFF
TRBJ1-2	TRBV4-1	-	CASSQERAIYGYTF
TRBJ2-3	TRBV19	-	CASSIWERGHTDTQYF
TRBJ2-3	TRBV18	-	CASSLRDTDTQYF